A single sample gave rise to the 15 T cell receptor beta chains below, sequenced in a study of T cells in Graves' hyperthyroidism and ophthalmopathy. Amplification yielded TCR beta CDR3 regions, with RNA transcripts as the source. First-round RT-PCR targeting the TCR CDR3 was performed with the HTBI primer set. Each CDR3 protein gets one entry after TCRdb re-called the multiplex PCR reads with MiXCR. In the table there are around 350,000 distinct CDR3 sequences, about 13% of which are singletons. Specimen: blood. These receptors were obtained from a woman under 30 with Graves' hyperthyroidism.

This clonotype came up a few times. This chain links TRBV19 with TRBJ2-1; TRBD2 matches at 9 bases. The germline CDR1 and CDR2 sequences are LNHDA and SQIVND (reference sequence). CDR3 size: 14 residues. The V segment lost 0 bases and the J segment 10 bases; nucleotides outside the gene matches: 4. CDR3 DNA: TGTGCCAGTAGTATAGATTTTAGCGGGGGCGAGCAGTTCTTC. Translation: CASSIDFSGGEQFF.

This clonotype was detected ten times or more. This rearrangement joins TRBV20-1 to TRBJ1-2; D is ambiguous. In germline, CDR1 is DFQATT, CDR2 SNEGSKA (reference sequence). Trimming shortened V by 3 bases and J by 0 bases, and 8 bases separated the two germline ends. CDR3 length: 13 amino acids. The CDR3 region has the DNA TGCAGTGCTAGGCGGGTAGCTAACTATGGCTACACCTTC. Translating gives CSARRVANYGYTF.

The chain is built from TRBV5-5 and TRBJ1-4, with D perhaps matching TRBD1 (5 bases). Germline V CDR1 and CDR2: SGHKS, YYEKEE (reference sequence). This CDR3 has 16 amino acids. The ends were cut back, 0 bases at V and 7 bases at J, with 16 bases in the middle. CDR3 bases: TGTGCCAGCAGCTTGGGGGCCCAGGGAAGGGGTGAAAAACTGTTTTTT. Protein sequence: CASSLGAQGRGEKLFF.

This clonotype has at least ten counts. The chain joins TRBV20-1 to TRBJ2-1; 7 bases line up with TRBD1. After removal of 1 base from V and 9 bases from J, the junction contained 9 bases not matched to a gene. Looked up from germline, CDR1 is DFQATT and CDR2 is SNEGSKA (reference sequence). This CDR3 has 14 residues. The CDR3 here is CSARGTGVIFEQFF. Here the CDR3 DNA reads TGCAGTGCTAGAGGAACAGGGGTTATTTTTGAGCAGTTCTTC.

Many counts were recorded for this clonotype. CDR3 coding DNA: TGTGCCAGCTCACCACAGGCCGGCAATGAGCAGTTCTTC. This encodes CASSPQAGNEQFF. This sequence joins TRBV18 and TRBJ2-1; no reliable D call. Trimming removed 1 base from V and 6 bases from J, with 7 bases in between. The CDR3 length is 13 residues. Germline values: CDR1 KGHSH, CDR2 LQKENI. Full variable domain (remainder filled in from reference TRBV18 and TRBJ2-1): NAGVMQNPRHLVRRRGQEARLRCSPMKGHSHVYWYRQLPEEGLKFMVYLQKENIIDESGMPKERFSAEFPKEGPSILRIQQVVRGDSAAYFCASSPQAGNEQFFGPGTRLTVL.

A few counts support this clonotype. The J gene is TRBJ1-5, the V gene TRBV19; D unresolved. V lost 3 bases to trimming and J lost 3 bases, with 6 bases between them. Germline V lookup: CDR1 LNHDA, CDR2 SQIVND (reference sequence). This CDR3 is built from 13 residues. CDR3 in DNA: TGTGCCAGTAGTATTAGGACCAATCAGCCCCAGCATTTT. Its protein is CASSIRTNQPQHF.

This clonotype has a handful of counts. The chain carries TRBV28 and TRBJ1-5, with 7 bases aligning to TRBD1. The CDR3 runs to 16 residues. V lost 6 bases, J lost 0 bases, and 8 bases stayed unmatched. Germline lookup yields CDR1 MDHEN and CDR2 SYDVKM. CDR3 residues: CASRFIQGNSNQPQHF. CDR3 DNA: TGTGCCAGCAGGTTTATACAGGGGAATAGCAATCAGCCCCAGCATTTT.

The chain employs TRBV4-1 and TRBJ2-6, with TRBD1 identical over 8 bases. CDR3 length equals 19 residues. Germline-derived CDR1 and CDR2 are MGHRA and YSYEKL. J lost 0 bases, V lost 3 bases, and 10 bases had no gene match. The chain's CDR3 is CASSQKDRDSLSGANVLTF. CDR3 nucleotides: TGCGCCAGCAGCCAGAAGGACAGGGATTCACTCTCTGGGGCCAACGTCCTGACTTTC.

This clonotype showed up many times. The gene calls are TRBV2 and TRBJ2-1; possibly TRBD2 for D (5 bases). Trimming removed 8 bases at V and 7 bases at J, with 6 bases between. CDR3 length: 10 amino acids. CDR1 and CDR2 from the germline V gene are SNHLY and FYNNEI. As DNA, the CDR3 is TGTGCCAGCCGGAGGAATGAGCAGTTCTTC. It codes for CASRRNEQFF.

CDR3 sequence (DNA): TGTGCCAGCAGCTTAGCGGCGACAGAGAACACTGAAGCTTTCTTT. It specifies CASSLAATENTEAFF. The chain joins TRBV7-2 to TRBJ1-1; a possible D gene is TRBD1 (5 bases). CDR1 and CDR2 from the germline V gene are SGHTA and FQGNSA. The V and J ends lost 0 bases and 1 base respectively, with 9 bases between them. CDR3 length: 15 residues.

At least ten counts were recorded for this clonotype. The chain carries TRBV28 and TRBJ2-1; no reliable D call. V lost 5 bases and J 0 bases, leaving 23 bases between the germline ends. The length of the CDR3 is 19 residues. Germline V lookup: CDR1 MDHEN, CDR2 SYDVKM. CDR3 loop: CASSKRVALRTSSYNEQFF. The CDR3, as DNA: TGTGCCAGCAGTAAACGAGTGGCACTAAGGACGAGCTCCTACAATGAGCAGTTCTTC.

This clonotype was counted at least ten times. This rearrangement joins TRBV27 to TRBJ1-5, with a possible D match to TRBD1 (5 bases). This CDR3 region has 15 residues. Looked up from germline, CDR1 is MNHEY and CDR2 is SMNVEV (reference sequence). V shed 1 base and J shed 5 bases, with 12 bases lying between them. The CDR3 sequence: CASSLFAGSYQPQHF. Written as DNA, the CDR3 is TGTGCCAGCAGTTTATTTGCAGGGAGCTATCAGCCCCAGCATTTT.

Many counts were recorded for this clonotype. The V gene is TRBV7-2, the J gene TRBJ2-7; D is possibly TRBD2 (6 bases). Germline lookup yields CDR1 SGHTA and CDR2 FQGNSA. The CDR3 has 16 residues. Trimming removed 1 base from V and 5 bases from J, with 18 bases in between. The CDR3 DNA sequence: TGTGCCAGCAGCTTAGAATGGTTGCCTAGCGCCCACGAGCAGTACTTC. Protein sequence: CASSLEWLPSAHEQYF. The full variable domain, rest sourced from reference TRBV7-2 and TRBJ2-7, is GAGVSQSPSNKVTEKGKDVELRCDPISGHTALYWYRQSLGQGLEFLIYFQGNSAPDKSGLPSDRFSAERTGGSVSTLTIQRTQQEDSAVYLCASSLEWLPSAHEQYFGPGTRLTVT.

This clonotype showed up many times. This sequence joins TRBV7-8 and TRBJ1-4; TRBD1 matches at 10 bases. The CDR3 runs to 15 residues. V was clipped by 5 bases and J by 6 bases; unmatched bases: 6. Germline V gene data show CDR1 as SGHVS and CDR2 as FQNEAQ. CDR3 sequence: CASSGDRGQDEKLFF. The CDR3 DNA reads TGTGCCAGCAGCGGAGACAGGGGGCAAGATGAAAAACTGTTTTTT.

This clonotype has a count of ten or more. This rearrangement joins TRBV15 to TRBJ2-1, with TRBD2 as a possible D gene (6 bases). With 3 bases removed from V and 7 bases from J, the gap between germline ends came to 19 bases. This CDR3 region has 16 residues. Germline lookup yields CDR1 LNHNV and CDR2 YYDKDF (reference sequence). CDR3 in amino acids: CATSRGISGDENEQFF. Here the CDR3 DNA reads TGTGCCACCAGCAGGGGCATTAGCGGAGATGAGAATGAGCAGTTCTTC. Using reference TRBV15 and TRBJ2-1 for the parts outside the CDR3, the full variable domain is DAMVIQNPRYQVTQFGKPVTLSCSQTLNHNVMYWYQQKSSQAPKLLFHYYDKDFNNEADTPDNFQSRRPNTSFCFLDIRSPGLGDTAMYLCATSRGISGDENEQFFGPGTRLTVL.